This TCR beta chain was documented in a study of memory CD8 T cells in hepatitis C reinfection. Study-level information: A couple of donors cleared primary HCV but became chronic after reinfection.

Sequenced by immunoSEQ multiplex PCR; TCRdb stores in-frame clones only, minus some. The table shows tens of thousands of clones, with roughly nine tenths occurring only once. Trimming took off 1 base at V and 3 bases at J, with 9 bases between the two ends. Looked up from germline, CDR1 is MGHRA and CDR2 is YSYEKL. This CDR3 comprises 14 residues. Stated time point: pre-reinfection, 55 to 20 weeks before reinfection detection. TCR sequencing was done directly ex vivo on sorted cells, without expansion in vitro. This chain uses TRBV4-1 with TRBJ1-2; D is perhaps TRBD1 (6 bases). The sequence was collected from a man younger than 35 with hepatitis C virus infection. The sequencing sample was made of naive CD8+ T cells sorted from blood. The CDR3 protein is CASSQAGVDYGYTF. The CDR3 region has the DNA TGCGCCAGCAGCCAAGCAGGGGTGGACTATGGCTACACCTTC.